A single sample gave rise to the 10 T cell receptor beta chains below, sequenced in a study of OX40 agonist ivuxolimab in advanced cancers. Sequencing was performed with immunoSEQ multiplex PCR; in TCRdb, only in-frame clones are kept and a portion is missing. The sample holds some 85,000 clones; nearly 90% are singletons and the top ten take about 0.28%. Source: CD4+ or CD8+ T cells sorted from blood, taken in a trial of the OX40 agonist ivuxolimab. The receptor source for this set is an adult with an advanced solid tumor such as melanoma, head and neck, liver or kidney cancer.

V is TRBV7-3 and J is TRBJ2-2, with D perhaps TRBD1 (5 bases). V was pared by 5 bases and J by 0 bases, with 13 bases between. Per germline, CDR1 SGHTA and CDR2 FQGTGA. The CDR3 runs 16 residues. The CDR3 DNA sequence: TGTGCCAGCAGCGACTCCCGGACATCGAACACCGGGGAGCTGTTTTTT. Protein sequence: CASSDSRTSNTGELFF.

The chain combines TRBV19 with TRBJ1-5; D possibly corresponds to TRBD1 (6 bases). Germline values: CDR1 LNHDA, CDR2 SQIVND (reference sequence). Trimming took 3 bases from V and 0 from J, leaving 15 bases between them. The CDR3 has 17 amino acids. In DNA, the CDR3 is TGTGCCAGTAGTATCAGACAGGTTAGCTTTAGCAATCAGCCCCAGCATTTT. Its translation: CASSIRQVSFSNQPQHF.

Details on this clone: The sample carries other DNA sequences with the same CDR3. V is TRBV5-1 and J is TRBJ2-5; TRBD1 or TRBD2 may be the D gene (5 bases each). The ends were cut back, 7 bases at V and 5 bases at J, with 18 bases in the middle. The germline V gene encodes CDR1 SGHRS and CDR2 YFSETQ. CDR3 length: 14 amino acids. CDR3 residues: CASARTIGGETQYF. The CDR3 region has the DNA TGCGCCAGCGCGAGGACCATTGGGGGTGAGACCCAGTACTTC.

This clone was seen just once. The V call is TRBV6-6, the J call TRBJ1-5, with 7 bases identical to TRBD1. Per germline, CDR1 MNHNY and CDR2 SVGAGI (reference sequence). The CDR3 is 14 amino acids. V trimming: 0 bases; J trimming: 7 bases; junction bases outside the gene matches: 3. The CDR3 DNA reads TGTGCCAGCAGTTACTCGACAGGGAAACAGCCCCAGCATTTT. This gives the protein CASSYSTGKQPQHF.

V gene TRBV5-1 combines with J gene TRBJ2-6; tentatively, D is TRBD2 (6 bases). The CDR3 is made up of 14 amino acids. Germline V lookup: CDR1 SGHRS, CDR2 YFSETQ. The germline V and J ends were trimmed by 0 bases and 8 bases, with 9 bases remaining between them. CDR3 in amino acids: CASSLVGGSNVLTF. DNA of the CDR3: TGCGCCAGCAGCTTGGTGGGGGGTTCCAACGTCCTGACTTTC.

In DNA, the CDR3 is TGTGCCAGCAGCCGCCCAGGACTGAACAATGAGCAGTTCTTC. Amino acids: CASSRPGLNNEQFF. The chain is built from TRBV7-9 and TRBJ2-1, with a possible D match to TRBD2 (5 bases). The CDR3 is 14 amino acids. Germline V CDR1 and CDR2: SEHNR, FQNEAQ (reference sequence). V lost 5 bases to trimming and J lost 5 bases, with 13 bases between them. The whole variable domain, remainder taken from reference TRBV7-9 and TRBJ2-1, is DTGVSQNPRHKITKRGQNVTFRCDPISEHNRLYWYRQTLGQGPEFLTYFQNEAQLEKSRLLSDRFSAERPKGSFSTLEIQRTEQGDSAMYLCASSRPGLNNEQFFGPGTRLTVL.

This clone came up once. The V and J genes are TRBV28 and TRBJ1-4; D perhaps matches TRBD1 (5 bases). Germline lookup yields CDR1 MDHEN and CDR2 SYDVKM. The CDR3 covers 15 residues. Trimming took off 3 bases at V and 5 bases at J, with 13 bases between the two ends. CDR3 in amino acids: CASSFFEGRNEKLFF. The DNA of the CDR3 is TGTGCCAGCAGTTTTTTTGAGGGGCGGAATGAAAAACTGTTTTTT. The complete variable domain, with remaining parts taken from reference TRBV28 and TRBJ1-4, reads DVKVTQSSRYLVKRTGEKVFLECVQDMDHENMFWYRQDPGLGLRLIYFSYDVKMKEKGDIPEGYSVSREKKERFSLILESASTNQTSMYLCASSFFEGRNEKLFFGSGTQLSVL.

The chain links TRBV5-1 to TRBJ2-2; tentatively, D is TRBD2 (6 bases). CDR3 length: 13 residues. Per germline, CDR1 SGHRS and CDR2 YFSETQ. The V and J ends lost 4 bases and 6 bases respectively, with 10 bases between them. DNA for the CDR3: TGCGCCAGCAGCGGGGGGAGATCCGGGGAGCTGTTTTTT. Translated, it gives CASSGGRSGELFF.

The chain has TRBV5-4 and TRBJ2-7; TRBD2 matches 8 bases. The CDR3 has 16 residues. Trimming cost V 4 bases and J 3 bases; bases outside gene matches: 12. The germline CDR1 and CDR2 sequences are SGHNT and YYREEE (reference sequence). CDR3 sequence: CASSPPPSGHVYEQYF. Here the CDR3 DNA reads TGTGCCAGCAGCCCCCCTCCTAGCGGGCACGTCTACGAGCAGTACTTC.

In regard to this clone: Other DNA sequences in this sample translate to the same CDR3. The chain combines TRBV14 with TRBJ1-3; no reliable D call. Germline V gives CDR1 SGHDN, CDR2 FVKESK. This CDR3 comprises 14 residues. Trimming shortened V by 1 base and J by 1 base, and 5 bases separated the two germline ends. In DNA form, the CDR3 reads TGTGCCAGCAGCCAAGTGCGTTCTGGAAACACCATATATTTT. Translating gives CASSQVRSGNTIYF.